Presented here are 27 T cell receptor beta chains from one specimen sequenced in a study of identical twins. In TCRdb, the 5' RACE reads were re-called with MiXCR into one record per CDR3 protein. The table includes hundreds of thousands of distinct CDR3 sequences, more than 9% detected once. The sample was also linked to a second study, of yellow fever vaccine responses in identical twins.

Material: CD8+ T cells sorted from blood. The receptors come from a woman aged 18 to 35 in good health.

This clonotype was counted between two and nine times. V usage is TRBV5-5 and J usage is TRBJ2-7, with TRBD1 identical over 7 bases. This CDR3 has 13 residues. V shed 2 bases, J shed 5 bases, and the junction held 4 bases outside the gene matches. Germline-derived CDR1 and CDR2 are SGHKS and YYEKEE (reference sequence). CDR3 DNA sequence: TGTGCCAGCAGCTTAAAGACAGGGAACGAGCAGTACGTC. Its protein product is CASSLKTGNEQYV.

This clonotype was seen a handful of times. The V gene is TRBV2, the J gene TRBJ1-1; maybe TRBD1 (5 bases). The germline CDR1 and CDR2 sequences are SNHLY and FYNNEI. Trimming removed 7 bases at V and 4 bases at J, with 16 bases between. The CDR3 sequence is 14 residues long. The CDR3 loop is CASKLGPSGTEAFF. The CDR3 DNA follows: TGTGCCAGCAAATTGGGGCCAAGTGGCACTGAAGCTTTCTTT. The variable domain in full, with the rest retrieved from reference TRBV2 and TRBJ1-1, is EPEVTQTPSHQVTQMGQEVILRCVPISNHLYFYWYRQILGQKVEFLVSFYNNEISEKSEIFDDQFSVERPDGSNFTLKIRSTKLEDSAMYFCASKLGPSGTEAFFGQGTRLTVV.

This clonotype was counted only a few times. This chain connects TRBV6-5 to TRBJ2-1; D is unresolved. The CDR3 contains 12 residues. Between the trimmed V and J ends, which lost 7 bases and 7 bases, there was a span of 11 bases. Germline V lookup: CDR1 MNHEY, CDR2 SVGAGI. DNA for the CDR3: TGTGCCAGCATTAATGTAGGAAATGAGCAGTTCTTC. This codes for CASINVGNEQFF.

The rearrangement uses TRBV5-1 and TRBJ2-1, with 9 positions matching TRBD2. The CDR3 contains 16 residues. Trimming took 0 bases from V and 3 from J; bases not matched to a gene: 4. Germline loops: CDR1 SGHRS, CDR2 YFSETQ. CDR3 DNA sequence: TGCGCCAGCAGCTTGGCCGCTAGCGGGATCTACAATGAGCAGTTCTTC. Amino acid sequence: CASSLAASGIYNEQFF.

The CDR3 bases are TGTGCCAGCAGCCAAGACACTTGCGTTCACCCTTTCTACGAGCAGTACGTC. This sequence encodes CASSQDTCVHPFYEQYV. The chain is built from TRBV14 and TRBJ2-7; no reliable D call. The CDR3 sequence is 17 residues long. V lost 0 bases and J 3 bases, leaving 18 bases between the germline ends. Germline V gene lookup returns CDR1 SGHDN and CDR2 FVKESK.

The chain couples TRBV28 to TRBJ2-1, with 9 bases aligning to TRBD2. Germline trimming cut 2 bases from V and 3 bases from J; bases unmatched to any gene: 8. Germline loops: CDR1 MDHEN, CDR2 SYDVKM. The CDR3 covers 17 residues. CDR3 DNA: TGTGCCAGCAGTTTACCCTCCAGCGGGAGGTTCTACAATGAGCAGTTCTTC. Encoded protein: CASSLPSSGRFYNEQFF.

The V and J genes are TRBV7-2 and TRBJ2-4, with D unresolved. CDR3 length equals 10 residues. The germline gives CDR1 SGHTA, CDR2 FQGNSA. Trimming removed 4 bases at V and 10 bases at J, with 5 bases between. CDR3 DNA sequence: TGTGCCAGCAGCTCCAATATTCAGTACTTC. It translates to CASSSNIQYF.

This clonotype was observed a handful of times. CDR3 protein: CASSEVGRETQYF. In nucleotides, the CDR3 is TGTGCCAGCAGTGAAGTTGGGCGAGAGACCCAGTACTTC. The chain combines TRBV6-1 with TRBJ2-5; D gene uncertain. The CDR3 covers 13 residues. Germline CDR1 is MNHNS and CDR2 is SASEGT. The V end lost 1 base, the J end lost 4 bases, and 7 bases lay between the germline ends.

This clonotype was observed at least ten times. The chain is built from TRBV12-3 or TRBV12-4 and TRBJ2-7, with D tentatively TRBD1 or TRBD2 (5 bases each). The V and J ends lost 1 base and 6 bases respectively, with 7 bases between them. The CDR3 extends over 12 amino acids. For the CDR3, the DNA is TGTGCCAGCAGTTTAGTTGGGGGCGAGCAGTACTTC. Protein sequence: CASSLVGGEQYF.

This clonotype has a count of ten or more. The chain combines TRBV4-2 with TRBJ2-5, with 7 bases matching TRBD2. With 1 base clipped from V and 2 bases from J, the junction kept 1 base outside the gene matches. This CDR3 is 14 amino acids long. CDR1 and CDR2 from the germline V gene are LGHNA and YNFKEQ. The CDR3 bases are TGTGCCAGCAGCCAAGCGGGACTACAAGAGACCCAGTACTTC. Protein product: CASSQAGLQETQYF.

This chain connects TRBV2 to TRBJ2-3; the match to TRBD2 covers 8 bases. The germline V gene encodes CDR1 SNHLY and CDR2 FYNNEI. The CDR3 is 17 residues long. V trimming: 4 bases; J trimming: 7 bases; junction bases outside the gene matches: 16. The CDR3 is CASSVPGAGGPGNTQYF. For the CDR3, the DNA is TGTGCCAGCAGTGTCCCTGGGGCGGGAGGACCCGGGAATACGCAGTATTTT. Full variable domain (outside the CDR3, taken from reference TRBV2 and TRBJ2-3): EPEVTQTPSHQVTQMGQEVILRCVPISNHLYFYWYRQILGQKVEFLVSFYNNEISEKSEIFDDQFSVERPDGSNFTLKIRSTKLEDSAMYFCASSVPGAGGPGNTQYFGPGTRLTVL.

This clonotype was seen ten or more times. The chain couples TRBV4-1 to TRBJ1-2; 8 bases line up with TRBD1. The CDR3 covers 15 residues. V lost 1 base to trimming and J lost 5 bases; unmatched junction nucleotides: 6. CDR1 is MGHRA and CDR2 is YSYEKL in the germline V gene. The DNA of the CDR3 is TGCGCCAGCAGCCAAGGGACAGGGACTTATTATGGCTACACCTTC. As protein: CASSQGTGTYYGYTF.

This clonotype was recorded a few times. The CDR3: CASSLPATDRENFYEQYF. DNA of the CDR3: TGTGCCAGCAGCTTACCCGCCACGGACAGGGAAAATTTCTACGAGCAGTACTTC. The chain links TRBV11-1 to TRBJ2-7; 8 bases align to TRBD1. CDR3 size: 18 residues. Trimming at V came to 2 bases and at J to 3 bases, leaving 15 bases not matched to a gene. Germline CDR1 reads SGHAT; CDR2 reads FQDESV (reference sequence). The full variable domain, in which reference TRBV11-1 and TRBJ2-7 provide the parts outside the CDR3, is EAEVAQSPRYKITEKSQAVAFWCDPISGHATLYWYRQILGQGPELLVQFQDESVVDDSQLPKDRFSAERLKGVDSTLKIQPAELGDSAMYLCASSLPATDRENFYEQYFGPGTRLTVT.

By share, this clonotype ranks as medium-sized. This rearrangement joins TRBV18 to TRBJ1-1, with unresolved D. There are 15 residues in the CDR3. Germline V gene sequence: CDR1 KGHSH, CDR2 LQKENI. V dropped 2 bases and J dropped 1 base, with 11 bases sitting between them. For the CDR3, the DNA is TGTGCCAGCTCACCAAGCTGGCATTCGAACACTGAAGCTTTCTTT. This encodes CASSPSWHSNTEAFF. The full variable domain, rest sourced from reference TRBV18 and TRBJ1-1, is NAGVMQNPRHLVRRRGQEARLRCSPMKGHSHVYWYRQLPEEGLKFMVYLQKENIIDESGMPKERFSAEFPKEGPSILRIQQVVRGDSAAYFCASSPSWHSNTEAFFGQGTRLTVV.

This clonotype was seen a handful of times. The rearrangement links TRBV5-1 to TRBJ2-5; 8 nucleotides align to TRBD2. Trimming took 5 bases from V and 0 from J; bases not matched to a gene: 3. CDR3 length: 14 amino acids. Germline values: CDR1 SGHRS, CDR2 YFSETQ. CDR3 amino acids: CASRSGGYQETQYF. The CDR3 DNA follows: TGCGCCAGCAGATCGGGGGGGTACCAAGAGACCCAGTACTTC.

The chain uses TRBV7-6 and TRBJ2-1; 13 nucleotides align to TRBD2. The CDR3 runs to 15 residues. Germline V gene lookup returns CDR1 SGHVS and CDR2 FNYEAQ. V shed 1 base and J 9 bases; nucleotides not matched to a gene: 3. The CDR3 DNA reads TGTGCCAGCAGCTTAGGGACTAGCGGGGGCCCTGAGCAGTTCTTC. Amino acid sequence: CASSLGTSGGPEQFF. Using reference TRBV7-6 and TRBJ2-1 for the parts outside the CDR3, the full variable domain is GAGVSQSPRYKVTKRGQDVALRCDPISGHVSLYWYRQALGQGPEFLTYFNYEAQQDKSGLPNDRFSAERPEGSISTLTIQRTEQRDSAMYRCASSLGTSGGPEQFFGPGTRLTVL.

This clonotype was seen once. The gene calls are TRBV13 and TRBJ2-1; 14 bases are a match to TRBD2. The V gene's germline CDR1 is PRHDT and CDR2 FYEKMQ (reference sequence). V lost 4 bases, J lost 10 bases, and 3 bases stayed unmatched. CDR3 length equals 14 residues. The CDR3 spells CASSWGLAGDEQFF. The CDR3 nucleotides read TGTGCCAGCAGCTGGGGACTAGCGGGAGACGAGCAGTTCTTC.

This clonotype was seen a handful of times. The chain couples TRBV6-2 or TRBV6-3 to TRBJ2-3; no definite D call. Germline V gives CDR1 MNHEY, CDR2 SVGEGT. V lost 6 bases and J lost 2, with 18 bases in between. The CDR3 runs 16 residues. CDR3 bases: TGTGCCAGCAGCAACGTGGGGTTGCGGTACACAGATACGCAGTATTTT. It encodes CASSNVGLRYTDTQYF.

In its sample, this clonotype was seen a few times. Germline is not matched at one junction end, which may reflect a read error. The chain is built from TRBV24-1 and TRBJ2-1; D might be TRBD1 (6 bases). Germline V gives CDR1 KGHDR, CDR2 SFDVKD. The CDR3 contains 21 residues. Here the CDR3 DNA reads TGTGCCACCAGTGATGCCCGACAGGTAACCCCAGAGAAGAGCTCCTACAATGAGCATTTCTTC. It encodes CATSDARQVTPEKSSYNEHFF.

This chain links TRBV3-1 with TRBJ2-3; 11 bases align to TRBD2. V dropped 4 bases and J dropped 2; count of bases not matched to a gene: 14. CDR1 LGHDT and CDR2 YNNKEL come from the germline V gene (reference sequence). This CDR3 spans 19 amino acids. This CDR3 reads CASSLKGLTSGTYTDTQYF. As DNA, the CDR3 is TGTGCCAGCAGCCTCAAGGGGTTGACTAGCGGGACGTACACAGATACGCAGTATTTT.

This clonotype was detected only a few times. The genes are TRBV4-1 and TRBJ2-7; 9 nucleotides agree with TRBD1. CDR1 is MGHRA, CDR2 YSYEKL, per germline. This CDR3 has 17 amino acids. V gave up 1 base and J gave up 4 bases; unmatched junction bases: 11. The CDR3 loop is CASSQGLIGTGFYEQYF. The DNA of the CDR3 is TGCGCCAGCAGCCAAGGTTTAATCGGGACAGGGTTTTACGAGCAGTACTTC.

V gene TRBV5-6 combines with J gene TRBJ2-7, with D possibly matching TRBD1 (6 bases). Germline V lookup: CDR1 SGHDT, CDR2 YYEEEE. The CDR3 loop spans 15 amino acids. The V end was cut by 1 base, the J end by 6 bases, with 17 bases between. The CDR3 sequence is CASSLSRIGGSEQYV. The CDR3 nucleotides read TGTGCCAGCAGCTTGTCGCGGATAGGGGGAAGCGAGCAGTACGTC.

This clonotype was observed at least ten times. The J gene is TRBJ1-5, the V gene TRBV20-1; 7 bases are shared with TRBD1. The CDR3 has 14 amino acids. Trimming removed 0 bases from V and 7 bases from J; junction bases left unmatched: 6. The V gene's germline CDR1 is DFQATT and CDR2 SNEGSKA (reference sequence). CDR3 residues: CSARDQGEAQPQHF. DNA for the CDR3: TGCAGTGCTAGAGATCAGGGGGAGGCACAGCCCCAGCATTTT.

This clonotype was counted many times. The J gene is TRBJ2-1, the V gene TRBV5-5; 7 bases match TRBD1. The V gene's germline CDR1 is SGHKS and CDR2 YYEKEE (reference sequence). The CDR3 has 13 amino acids. J was trimmed by 5 bases and V by 4 bases; bases with no gene match: 3. The DNA of the CDR3 is TGTGCCAGCAGCACGGGACAGAACAATGAGCAGTTCTTC. Amino acid sequence: CASSTGQNNEQFF.

The chain employs TRBV12-2 and TRBJ2-7; the DNA was not compared with TRBD1, the D call given in the table. TRBV12-2 is described as a pseudogene. This CDR3 is 14 amino acids long. The CDR3 coding sequence is TGTGCAAGTCGCCGGGGGGGACAGACACACGAGCAGTACGTC. Its protein is CASRRGGQTHEQYV.

In this sample, this clonotype turned up many times. The chain uses TRBV29-1 and TRBJ2-7; the D call may be TRBD1 or TRBD2 (5 bases each). The V gene's germline CDR1 is SQVTM and CDR2 ANQGSEA. V shed 6 bases and J shed 3 bases, with 18 bases lying between them. The CDR3 totals 14 residues. CDR3 loop: CSVLGGFGGYEQYF. The CDR3 nucleotides read TGCAGCGTCCTCGGCGGGTTTGGGGGCTACGAGCAGTACTTC.

The table lists this clonotype with a few counts. The chain uses TRBV24-1 and TRBJ2-7; 9 nucleotides line up with TRBD1. This CDR3 region has 15 residues. Germline assignment: CDR1 KGHDR and CDR2 SFDVKD. The ends lost 4 bases at V and 1 base at J; junction bases unmatched: 4. This CDR3 is CATSDPGTGSYEQYF. In DNA form, the CDR3 reads TGTGCCACCAGTGACCCCGGGACAGGGTCCTACGAGCAGTACTTC.